These T cell receptor beta chains were read from a single sample in a study of identical twins. TCRdb re-analysed the 5' RACE reads in MiXCR, keeping a single row per CDR3 protein. The data contain some 590,000 distinct CDR3 sequences, 9.6% of them singletons. In addition, the sample was reused for a study of yellow fever vaccine responses in identical twins.

The sample was PBMCs. The receptors here all came from a woman aged 18-29 years in good health. Both conserved end residues are part of each CDR3. The order of the fields is clone size, J gene, CDR3 length, V gene, D gene, CDR3 DNA, CDR3 protein. A D gene is named only where the DNA matches it firmly. Clone size is stated in some rows and not others, as once, few, many or a class when expanded.

NA | TRBJ1-1 | 14 | TRBV4-2 | NA | TGTGCCAGCAGCCAGGGGTTCGGGAACACTGAAGCTTTCTTT | CASSQGFGNTEAFF
NA | TRBJ1-5 | 14 | TRBV30 | NA | TGTGCCTGGAGTGTATCTGCGAGCAATCAGCCCCAGCATTTT | CAWSVSASNQPQHF
few | TRBJ2-1 | 16 | TRBV11-2 | TRBD2 | TGTGCCAGCAGCTCGGCGGGACTAGCCCTGAGCGGTGAGCAGTTCTTC | CASSSAGLALSGEQFF
few | TRBJ2-2 | 14 | TRBV20-1 | TRBD2 | TGCAGTGCTCGGCGGGGGGGCCGCACCGGGGAGCTGTTTTTT | CSARRGGRTGELFF
few | TRBJ2-1 | 18 | TRBV7-2 | TRBD2 | TGTGCCAGCAGCTTAGCGGGTTCTAGCGGGAGATCCTACAATGAGCAGTTCTTC | CASSLAGSSGRSYNEQFF
few | TRBJ2-7 | 15 | TRBV4-3 | TRBD1 | TGCGCCAGCAGCCAGGGACAGGGGGCAATAAGGGAGCAGTACTTC | CASSQGQGAIREQYF
many | TRBJ2-5 | 13 | TRBV7-2 | NA | TGTGCCAGCAGCTTAGTCGTCCAGGGGACCCAGTACTTC | CASSLVVQGTQYF
few | TRBJ2-7 | 17 | TRBV3-1 | TRBD1 | TGTGCCAGCAGCCACACGGCCGGGACAGGGGAGGCCTACGAGCAGTACTTC | CASSHTAGTGEAYEQYF
NA | TRBJ2-4 | 13 | TRBV10-3 | NA | TGTGCCATCCACGACCCATACTCAAACATTCAGTACTTC | CAIHDPYSNIQYF
few | TRBJ2-1 | 12 | TRBV6-5 | TRBD1 | TGTGCCAGCGGTACAGGGGTCTATGAGCAGTTCTTC | CASGTGVYEQFF
few | TRBJ2-1 | 15 | TRBV2 | TRBD2 | TGTGCCAGCAGCCGTAGCGGGAGGGATAGCAATGAGCAGTTCTTC | CASSRSGRDSNEQFF
few | TRBJ2-6 | 15 | TRBV6-1 | NA | TGTGCCAGCACCCCGACCCACTCTGGGGCCAACGTCCTGACTTTC | CASTPTHSGANVLTF
many | TRBJ2-5 | 13 | TRBV10-3 | NA | TGTGCCATCGAATGGGGGACCCAAGAGACCCAGTACTTC | CAIEWGTQETQYF
NA | TRBJ2-3 | 13 | TRBV11-1 | NA | TGTGCCACCAGCAGCGCAACAATCGATACGCAGTATTTT | CATSSATIDTQYF
NA | TRBJ2-3 | 15 | TRBV7-2 | TRBD2 | TGTGCCAGCAGCTCCCTCGGGGGGGTCACAGATACGCAGTATTTT | CASSSLGGVTDTQYF
few | TRBJ2-7 | 15 | TRBV11-2 | TRBD1 | TGTGCCAGCAGCTTAGAGACAGGGGCTATCTACGAGCAGTACTTC | CASSLETGAIYEQYF
many | TRBJ2-7 | 15 | TRBV4-2 | NA | TGTGCCAGCAGCCAAGAATCTCACGGAGCCTACGAGCAGTACTTC | CASSQESHGAYEQYF
few | TRBJ1-6 | 16 | TRBV20-1 | NA | TGCAGTGCTAGAGACCCAGGGGCCGCAGATCTCTCACCCCTCCACTTT | CSARDPGAADLSPLHF
many | TRBJ2-1 | 14 | TRBV7-9 | NA | TGTGCCAGCAGCTTAGAGGGACGAAACAATGAGCAGTTCTTC | CASSLEGRNNEQFF
many | TRBJ2-7 | 13 | TRBV27 | NA | TGTGCCAGCAGTGCGACAGGATTCCACGAGCAGTACTTC | CASSATGFHEQYF
many | TRBJ2-1 | 14 | TRBV28 | NA | TGTGCCAGCAGCCCCGGAGAGGACCTCAATGAGCAGTTCTTC | CASSPGEDLNEQFF
few | TRBJ2-7 | 15 | TRBV4-3 | NA | TGCGCCAGCAGCCAAGACGGGGCCGTTGCCTACGAGCAGTACTTC | CASSQDGAVAYEQYF
many | TRBJ2-1 | 14 | TRBV7-8 | NA | TGTGCCAGCAGCTTAGAAGGTGGTTACAATGAGCAGTTCTTC | CASSLEGGYNEQFF
many | TRBJ2-5 | 16 | TRBV5-6 | TRBD2 | TGTGCCAGCAGCTTGGTTTTAGCGGGAGTGGGTGAGACCCAGTACTTC | CASSLVLAGVGETQYF
few | TRBJ2-5 | 16 | TRBV12-3/TRBV12-4 | TRBD2 | TGTGCCAGCAGTTCCTCCGGGACTAGTCACCAAGAGACCCAGTACTTC | CASSSSGTSHQETQYF
few | TRBJ1-1 | 18 | TRBV10-2 | NA | TGCGCCAGCAGTGAGTATGTTGGACGATCTTCTATGAACACTGAAGCTTTCTTT | CASSEYVGRSSMNTEAFF
few | TRBJ2-3 | 14 | TRBV5-1 | NA | TGCGCCAGCAGCGAGGGTCCCCCCACAGATACGCAGTATTTT | CASSEGPPTDTQYF
many | TRBJ1-2 | 13 | TRBV5-1 | NA | TGCGCCAGCAGCTTGTTGGGGGAAGCCGGCTACACCTTC | CASSLLGEAGYTF
NA | TRBJ2-1 | 10 | TRBV7-9 | NA | TGTGCCAGCTCGGATGGGGAGCAGTTCTTC | CASSDGEQFF
many | TRBJ2-1 | 15 | TRBV10-1 | NA | TGCGCCAGCAGTGACACGGGGTCCCTTGGGAATGAGCAGTTCTTC | CASSDTGSLGNEQFF
NA | TRBJ1-2 | 12 | TRBV13 | NA | TGTGCCAGCAGCAAGGAGGGATCGGGCTACACCTTC | CASSKEGSGYTF
few | TRBJ2-7 | 16 | TRBV7-2 | NA | TGTGCCAGCAGCTTAGTAGGCAGGTGGGGCTCCTACGAGCAGTACTTC | CASSLVGRWGSYEQYF
NA | TRBJ2-2 | 16 | TRBV11-2 | NA | TGTGCCAGCAGCTTAGATCAGGGCAGGTACACCGGGGAGCTGTTTTTT | CASSLDQGRYTGELFF
many | TRBJ2-3 | 11 | TRBV12-3/TRBV12-4 | NA | TGTGCCAGCCGACGTGGAGATACGCAGTATTTT | CASRRGDTQYF
few | TRBJ2-1 | 20 | TRBV7-7 | TRBD2 | TGTGCTAGCAGCTTAAGCCCGGGACTAGCGGGAGCAGGGGGGGACAATGAGCAGTTCTTC | CASSLSPGLAGAGGDNEQFF